This entry describes one TCR beta chain. These data come from a study of cytomegalovirus exposure and HLA in healthy donors. The PCR ran on 60 Vbeta and 13 Jbeta primers. Sequencing used immunoSEQ multiplex PCR; TCRdb keeps in-frame clones, though not all of them. The data hold about 160,000 clones, with around four fifths observed a single time. Looked up from germline, CDR1 is SGHTA and CDR2 is FQGNSA. V dropped 2 bases and J dropped 3 bases, with 17 bases sitting between them. CDR3 size: 17 residues. This receptor was obtained from a man between 50 and 59 years old in good health and CMV-seropositive. The chain couples TRBV7-2 to TRBJ1-5, with D perhaps TRBD1 (5 bases). The source material was PBMCs. The DNA for the CDR3 is TGTGCCAGCAGCTTATCGGGGGGACGATCTTTCAATCAGCCCCAGCATTTT. Its translation is CASSLSGGRSFNQPQHF.